Described below is a single T cell receptor beta chain sequence and its context. What it binds is not known. The sample is drawn from a study of CD8 T cells in ankylosing spondylitis. General study results and limits: Earlier work had already found some motif variants in reactive arthritis synovial fluid and blood. As reported, disease-linked clones showed significant enrichment in matched ankylosing spondylitis synovial fluid. Disease-linked clones were found to be CD8+ and relatively rare in peripheral blood. A motif of seven or eight highly homologous TCR beta variants was seen as apparently characteristic of ankylosing spondylitis blood.

Quantitative 5'-RACE was performed with molecular barcodes, and it yielded the TCR beta libraries. TCRdb used MiXCR to reprocess the 5' RACE reads, holding one entry per CDR3 protein. The sample holds around 140,000 distinct CDR3 sequences, approximately 17% seen once. Unmatched junction bases numbered 2, after V lost 0 bases and J lost 4 bases. Germline V lookup: CDR1 LGHNA, CDR2 YNFKEQ. The CDR3 contains 15 residues. This chain uses TRBV4-2 with TRBJ2-2, with 7 bases fitting TRBD2. The TCR was taken from a male donor with ankylosing spondylitis. Sequenced sample: blood, either unsorted or a sorted T cell fraction (not recorded which). The CDR3 loop reads CASSQEVAGTGELFF. The CDR3 bases are TGTGCCAGCAGCCAAGAGGTAGCGGGCACCGGGGAGCTGTTTTTT.